These 13 T cell receptor beta chains originate from one sample sequenced in a study of blood T cell repertoires in COVID-19. TCRdb keeps only in-frame clones here, not all; method: immunoSEQ multiplex PCR. The repertoire includes a few hundred thousand clones, around 88% of them detected once, and around 13% sits in the top ten. What was sequenced was peripheral blood. These receptors all stem from a woman between 70 and 85 years old with COVID-19, enrolled during active disease.

The chain combines TRBV4-3 with TRBJ2-7, with TRBD1 matching over 7 bases. CDR1 LGHNA and CDR2 YSLEER come from the germline V gene. J gave up 11 bases and V 0 bases, and 7 bases lay outside the gene matches. There are 13 residues in the CDR3. The CDR3: CASSQDFGQGEYF. DNA for the CDR3: TGCGCCAGCAGCCAAGATTTTGGCCAGGGGGAGTACTTC.

This clone occurred a few times. The gene calls are TRBV7-2 and TRBJ1-3, with D unresolved. There are 15 residues in the CDR3. V was pared by 1 base and J by 0 bases, with 7 bases between. Germline lookup yields CDR1 SGHTA and CDR2 FQGNSA. Here the CDR3 DNA reads TGTGCCAGCAGCTTAGTGTCAGACTCTGGAAACACCATATATTTT. Translating it yields CASSLVSDSGNTIYF.

This chain joins TRBV30 and TRBJ1-6; D not certain. Germline V gene data show CDR1 as GTSNPN and CDR2 as SVGIG (reference sequence). The CDR3 spans 14 residues. Trimming took off 4 bases at V and 0 bases at J, with 7 bases between the two ends. CDR3 sequence: CAWKPSSYNSPLHF. The CDR3 DNA is TGTGCCTGGAAGCCGAGCTCCTATAATTCACCCCTCCACTTT.

V is TRBV5-1 and J is TRBJ1-2; 7 bases are shared with TRBD1. With V trimmed by 4 bases and J by 7 bases, 10 bases remained unmatched. This CDR3 contains 14 residues. CDR1 is SGHRS, CDR2 YFSETQ, per germline. Here the CDR3 DNA reads TGCGCCAGCAGCGCGACAGGGCAGATGGGTGGCTACACCTTC. Residues: CASSATGQMGGYTF.

CDR3 coding DNA: TGTGCCAGCAGTTTATACGCCGGGACAGGGCAGGATGGCTACACCTTC. Protein sequence: CASSLYAGTGQDGYTF. The rearrangement joins TRBV28 to TRBJ1-2; 9 bases match TRBD1. The CDR3 has 16 residues. The germline V gene encodes CDR1 MDHEN and CDR2 SYDVKM. The J segment lost 6 bases and the V segment lost 1 base, leaving 9 bases of the junction unmatched.

This clone was detected only once. The chain joins TRBV24-1 to TRBJ2-7; 8 bases line up with TRBD1. V shed 4 bases, J shed 5 bases, and the junction held 6 bases outside the gene matches. Germline loops: CDR1 KGHDR, CDR2 SFDVKD. The length of the CDR3 is 14 residues. CDR3 sequence: CATSDAGGADEQYF. The CDR3 DNA reads TGTGCCACCAGTGACGCAGGGGGCGCTGACGAGCAGTACTTC.

The chain employs TRBV18 and TRBJ1-3, with TRBD1 matching over 7 bases. V lost 6 bases and J lost 2; bases outside the gene matches: 7. CDR3 length equals 15 residues. Germline CDR1 is KGHSH and CDR2 is LQKENI. The CDR3 DNA reads TGTGCCAGCTCTGGACAGGAGATAGCTGGAAACACCATATATTTT. Protein product: CASSGQEIAGNTIYF.

This chain uses TRBV24-1 with TRBJ1-2; D may be TRBD1 (6 bases). This CDR3 contains 15 residues. V was pared by 5 bases and J by 8 bases, with 20 bases between. CDR1 KGHDR and CDR2 SFDVKD come from the germline V gene. Here the CDR3 reads CATSGLEEGTFGYTF. CDR3 sequence (DNA): TGTGCCACCAGTGGCCTCGAAGAAGGGACATTCGGCTACACCTTC.

J is TRBJ1-1 and V is TRBV6-5; D is perhaps TRBD1 (5 bases). The CDR3 sequence is 14 residues long. Germline V gene sequence: CDR1 MNHEY, CDR2 SVGAGI. V lost 5 bases to trimming and J lost 1 base, with 11 bases between them. The CDR3 coding sequence is TGTGCCAGCAGTCCCGACAGAAAGAACACTGAAGCTTTCTTT. It is translated as CASSPDRKNTEAFF.

V is TRBV28 and J is TRBJ2-7, with 9 bases lining up with TRBD1. Germline V gene lookup returns CDR1 MDHEN and CDR2 SYDVKM. The CDR3 covers 16 residues. Germline trimming cut 5 bases from V and 5 bases from J; bases unmatched to any gene: 13. Here the CDR3 DNA reads TGTGCCAGCAGTCCGTATCAACAGGGGGCTGAAAACGAGCAGTACTTC. This translates into CASSPYQQGAENEQYF.

The genes are TRBV27 and TRBJ2-7, with D hard to call. Germline V CDR1 and CDR2: MNHEY, SMNVEV (reference sequence). The CDR3 is made up of 14 amino acids. V gave up 5 bases and J gave up 0 bases, with 11 bases separating them. This CDR3 is CASSPSSPSYEQYF. The CDR3 region has the DNA TGTGCCAGCAGTCCCTCGAGCCCCTCCTACGAGCAGTACTTC.

This clone was detected only once. The gene calls are TRBV12-3 or TRBV12-4 and TRBJ2-7; D is perhaps TRBD1 (5 bases). This CDR3 is 13 amino acids long. V lost 3 bases and J lost 4, with 10 bases in between. This CDR3 is CASSFDSPYEQYF. The DNA of the CDR3 is TGTGCCAGCAGTTTTGACAGCCCGTACGAGCAGTACTTC.

The chain combines TRBV28 with TRBJ1-2; D is possibly TRBD1 (5 bases). Deletions cut 6 bases from V and 7 bases from J, with 12 bases between. CDR1 and CDR2 (germline): MDHEN, SYDVKM. CDR3 length: 12 residues. CDR3 nucleotides: TGTGCCAGCAGGGGACTTCCGGGTGGCTACACCTTC. The encoded protein is CASRGLPGGYTF.